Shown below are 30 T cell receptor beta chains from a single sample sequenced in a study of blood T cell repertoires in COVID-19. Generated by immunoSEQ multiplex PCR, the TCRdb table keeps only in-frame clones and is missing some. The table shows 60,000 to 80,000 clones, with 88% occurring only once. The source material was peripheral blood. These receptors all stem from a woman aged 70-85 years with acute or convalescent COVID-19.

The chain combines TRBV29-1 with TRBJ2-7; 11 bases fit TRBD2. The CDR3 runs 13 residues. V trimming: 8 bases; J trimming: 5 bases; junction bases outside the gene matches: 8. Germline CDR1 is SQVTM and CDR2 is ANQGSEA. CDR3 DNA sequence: TGCAGCACAACTAGCGGGAGTGTGAACGAGCAGTACTTC. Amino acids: CSTTSGSVNEQYF.

The CDR3 region has the DNA TGTGCCAGCAGCGCCGGGACTAGCGGGAGTAAAACCGGGGAGCTGTTTTTT. This encodes CASSAGTSGSKTGELFF. The rearrangement joins TRBV7-8 to TRBJ2-2, with 14 bases lining up with TRBD2. The length of the CDR3 is 17 residues. Trimming at V came to 5 bases and at J to 5 bases, leaving 7 bases not matched to a gene. In germline, CDR1 is SGHVS, CDR2 FQNEAQ.

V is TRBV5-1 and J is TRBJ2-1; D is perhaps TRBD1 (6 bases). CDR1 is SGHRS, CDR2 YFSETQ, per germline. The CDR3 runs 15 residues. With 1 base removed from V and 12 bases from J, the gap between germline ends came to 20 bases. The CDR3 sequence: CASSLQVEAATGQFF. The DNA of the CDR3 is TGCGCCAGCAGCTTGCAAGTTGAGGCAGCGACAGGGCAGTTCTTC.

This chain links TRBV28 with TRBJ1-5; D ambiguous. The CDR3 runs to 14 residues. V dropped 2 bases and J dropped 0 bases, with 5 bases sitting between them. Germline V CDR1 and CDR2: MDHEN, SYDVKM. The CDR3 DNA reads TGTGCCAGCAGTTTAGGAGGTAGCAATCAGCCCCAGCATTTT. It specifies CASSLGGSNQPQHF.

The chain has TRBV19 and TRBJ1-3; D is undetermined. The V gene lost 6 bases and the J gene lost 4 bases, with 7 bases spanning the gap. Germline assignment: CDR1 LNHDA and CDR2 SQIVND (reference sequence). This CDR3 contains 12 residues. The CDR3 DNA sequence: TGTGCCAGTAGCAGGAACGGAAACACCATATATTTT. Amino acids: CASSRNGNTIYF. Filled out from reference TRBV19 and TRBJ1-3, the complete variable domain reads DGGITQSPKYLFRKEGQNVTLSCEQNLNHDAMYWYRQDPGQGLRLIYYSQIVNDFQKGDIAEGYSVSREKKESFPLTVTSAQKNPTAFYLCASSRNGNTIYFGEGSWLTVV.

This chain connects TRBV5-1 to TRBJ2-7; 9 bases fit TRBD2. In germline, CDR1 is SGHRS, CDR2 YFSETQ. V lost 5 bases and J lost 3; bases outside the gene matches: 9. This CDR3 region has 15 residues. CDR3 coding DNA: TGCGCCAGCAGTTCCCTAGCGGGGTCGGACTACGAGCAGTACTTC. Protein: CASSSLAGSDYEQYF.

The CDR3 DNA sequence: TGCAGCGTGGAGGGACTAGCGGGAGCCCAAGCCTACACAGATACGCAGTATTTT. Its protein product is CSVEGLAGAQAYTDTQYF. The gene calls are TRBV29-1 and TRBJ2-3; TRBD2 agrees at 14 bases. The CDR3 covers 18 residues. J gave up 2 bases and V 6 bases, and 13 bases lay outside the gene matches. Per the germline V gene, CDR1 is SQVTM and CDR2 is ANQGSEA.

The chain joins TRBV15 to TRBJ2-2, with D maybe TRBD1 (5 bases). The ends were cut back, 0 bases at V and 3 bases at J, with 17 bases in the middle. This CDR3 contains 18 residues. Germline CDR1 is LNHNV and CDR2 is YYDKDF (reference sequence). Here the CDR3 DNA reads TGTGCCACCAGCAGAGATAAGACGGCAGGGTGGGACACCGGGGAGCTGTTTTTT. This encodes CATSRDKTAGWDTGELFF. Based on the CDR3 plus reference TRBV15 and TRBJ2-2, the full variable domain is DAMVIQNPRYQVTQFGKPVTLSCSQTLNHNVMYWYQQKSSQAPKLLFHYYDKDFNNEADTPDNFQSRRPNTSFCFLDIRSPGLGDTAMYLCATSRDKTAGWDTGELFFGEGSRLTVL.

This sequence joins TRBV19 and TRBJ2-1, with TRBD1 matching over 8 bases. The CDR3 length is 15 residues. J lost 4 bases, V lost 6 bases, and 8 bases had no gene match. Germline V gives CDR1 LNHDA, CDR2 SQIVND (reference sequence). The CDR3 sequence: CASRGDRSGYNEQFF. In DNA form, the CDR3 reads TGTGCCAGTAGGGGGGACAGGAGTGGATACAATGAGCAGTTCTTC. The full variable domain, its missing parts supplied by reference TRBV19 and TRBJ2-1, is DGGITQSPKYLFRKEGQNVTLSCEQNLNHDAMYWYRQDPGQGLRLIYYSQIVNDFQKGDIAEGYSVSREKKESFPLTVTSAQKNPTAFYLCASRGDRSGYNEQFFGPGTRLTVL.

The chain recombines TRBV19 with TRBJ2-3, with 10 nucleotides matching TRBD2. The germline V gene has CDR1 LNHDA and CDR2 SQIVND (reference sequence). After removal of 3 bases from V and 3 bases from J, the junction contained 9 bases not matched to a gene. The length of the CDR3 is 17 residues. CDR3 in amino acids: CASSMTASGSITDTQYF. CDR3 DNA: TGTGCCAGTAGTATGACAGCTAGCGGGAGTATAACAGATACGCAGTATTTT.

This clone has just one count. The CDR3 loop reads CASSQTLQGLPQHF. CDR3 nucleotide sequence: TGTGCCAGCAGCCAAACGTTACAGGGTTTGCCCCAGCATTTT. V gene TRBV3-1 (or the pseudogene TRBV3-2) combines with J gene TRBJ1-5, with D possibly matching TRBD1 (6 bases). CDR3 size: 14 residues. Germline V lookup: CDR1 LGHDT, CDR2 YNNKEL (reference sequence). V dropped 2 bases and J dropped 9 bases, with 14 bases sitting between them.

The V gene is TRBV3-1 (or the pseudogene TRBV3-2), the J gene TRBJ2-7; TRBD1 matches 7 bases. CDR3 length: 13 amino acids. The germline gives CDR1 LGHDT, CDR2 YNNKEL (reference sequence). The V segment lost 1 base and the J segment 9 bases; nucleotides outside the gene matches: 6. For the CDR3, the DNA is TGTGCCAGCAGCCAAGGACAGGGTGCATGGCAGTACTTC. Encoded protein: CASSQGQGAWQYF.

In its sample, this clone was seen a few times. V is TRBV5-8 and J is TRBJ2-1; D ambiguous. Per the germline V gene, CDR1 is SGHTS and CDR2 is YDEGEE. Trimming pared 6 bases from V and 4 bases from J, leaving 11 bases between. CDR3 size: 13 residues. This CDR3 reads CASTPGEYNEQFF. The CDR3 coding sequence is TGTGCCAGCACCCCCGGAGAGTACAATGAGCAGTTCTTC.

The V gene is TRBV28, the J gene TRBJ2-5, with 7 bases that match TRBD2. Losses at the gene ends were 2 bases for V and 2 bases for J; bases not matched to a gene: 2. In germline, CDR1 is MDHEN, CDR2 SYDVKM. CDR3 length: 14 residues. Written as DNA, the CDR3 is TGTGCCAGCAGTTTAAACGGGAGGCAAGAGACCCAGTACTTC. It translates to CASSLNGRQETQYF.

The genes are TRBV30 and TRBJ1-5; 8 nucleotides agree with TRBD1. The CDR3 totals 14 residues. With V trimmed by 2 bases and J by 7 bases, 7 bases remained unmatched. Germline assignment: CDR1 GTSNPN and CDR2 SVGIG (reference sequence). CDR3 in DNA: TGTGCCTGGAGTAGCGACAGGGGAGGACAGCCCCAGCATTTT. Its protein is CAWSSDRGGQPQHF.

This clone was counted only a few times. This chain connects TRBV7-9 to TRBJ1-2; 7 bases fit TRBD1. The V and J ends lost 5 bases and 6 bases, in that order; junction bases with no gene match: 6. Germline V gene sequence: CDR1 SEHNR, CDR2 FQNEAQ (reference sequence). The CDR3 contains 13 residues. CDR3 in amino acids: CASSPTRGNGYTF. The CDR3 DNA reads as TGTGCCAGCAGCCCCACCAGGGGGAATGGCTACACCTTC.

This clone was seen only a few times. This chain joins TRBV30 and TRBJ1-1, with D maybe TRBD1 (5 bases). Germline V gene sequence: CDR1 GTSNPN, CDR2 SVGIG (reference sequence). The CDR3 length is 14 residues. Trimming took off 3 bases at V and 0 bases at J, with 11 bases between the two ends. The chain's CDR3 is CAWRSRQMNTEAFF. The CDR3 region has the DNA TGTGCCTGGAGGAGTCGACAGATGAACACTGAAGCTTTCTTT.

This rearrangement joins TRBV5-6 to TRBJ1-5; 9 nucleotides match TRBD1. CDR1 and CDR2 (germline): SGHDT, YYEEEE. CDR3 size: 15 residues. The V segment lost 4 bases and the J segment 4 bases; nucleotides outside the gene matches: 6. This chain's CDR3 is CASSLGQGLNQPQHF. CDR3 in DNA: TGTGCCAGCAGCCTAGGACAGGGGCTAAATCAGCCCCAGCATTTT.

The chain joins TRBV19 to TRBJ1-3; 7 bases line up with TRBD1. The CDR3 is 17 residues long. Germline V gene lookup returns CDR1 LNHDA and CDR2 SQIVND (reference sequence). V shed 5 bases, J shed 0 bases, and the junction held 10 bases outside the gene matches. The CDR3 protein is CASSPGTAPLSGNTIYF. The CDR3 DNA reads TGTGCCAGTAGTCCCGGGACAGCCCCACTCTCTGGAAACACCATATATTTT.

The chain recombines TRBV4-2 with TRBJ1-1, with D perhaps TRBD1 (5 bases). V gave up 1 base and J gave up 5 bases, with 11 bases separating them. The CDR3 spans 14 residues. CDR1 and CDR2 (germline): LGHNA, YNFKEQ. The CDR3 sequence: CASSQAGGGTEAFF. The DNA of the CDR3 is TGTGCCAGCAGCCAAGCTGGGGGGGGTACTGAAGCTTTCTTT.

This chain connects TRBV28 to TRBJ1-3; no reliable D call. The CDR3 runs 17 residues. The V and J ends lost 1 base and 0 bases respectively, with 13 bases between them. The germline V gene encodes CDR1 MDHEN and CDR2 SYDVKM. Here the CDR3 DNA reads TGTGCCAGCAGTTTATTCAGTGGCGGAAACTCTGGAAACACCATATATTTT. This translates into CASSLFSGGNSGNTIYF.

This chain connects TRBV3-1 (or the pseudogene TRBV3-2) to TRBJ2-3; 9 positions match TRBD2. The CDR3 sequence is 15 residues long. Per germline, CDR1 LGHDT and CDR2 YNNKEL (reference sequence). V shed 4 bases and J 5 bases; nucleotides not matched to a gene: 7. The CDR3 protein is CASSRSSGTKDTQYF. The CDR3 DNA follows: TGTGCCAGCAGCCGGTCTAGCGGGACCAAAGATACGCAGTATTTT.

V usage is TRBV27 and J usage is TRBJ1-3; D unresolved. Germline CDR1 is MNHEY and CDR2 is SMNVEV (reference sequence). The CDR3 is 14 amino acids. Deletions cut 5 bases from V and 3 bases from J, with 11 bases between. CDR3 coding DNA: TGTGCCAGCAGTGCGCGGCTTTTTGGAAACACCATATATTTT. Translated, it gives CASSARLFGNTIYF.

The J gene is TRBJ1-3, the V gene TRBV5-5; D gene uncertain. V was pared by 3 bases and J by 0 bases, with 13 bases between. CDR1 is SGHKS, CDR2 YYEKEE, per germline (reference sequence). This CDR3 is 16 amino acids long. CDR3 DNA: TGTGCCAGCAGCTCCTCTGACACCTCCTCTGGAAACACCATATATTTT. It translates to CASSSSDTSSGNTIYF.

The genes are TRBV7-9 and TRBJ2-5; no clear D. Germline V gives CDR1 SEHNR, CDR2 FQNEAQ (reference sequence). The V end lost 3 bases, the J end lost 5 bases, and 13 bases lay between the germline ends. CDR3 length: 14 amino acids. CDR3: CASSFGRPPETQYF. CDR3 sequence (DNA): TGTGCCAGCAGCTTTGGCAGGCCTCCGGAGACCCAGTACTTC.

The CDR3 DNA follows: TGTGCCAGCAGCTCTGTACTAGCGGGAGGCTCCTACAATGAGCAGTTCTTC. Translation gives CASSSVLAGGSYNEQFF. V usage is TRBV7-8 and J usage is TRBJ2-1; 12 nucleotides align to TRBD2. The J segment lost 0 bases and the V segment lost 4 bases, leaving 4 bases of the junction unmatched. The CDR3 sequence is 17 residues long. The germline V gene encodes CDR1 SGHVS and CDR2 FQNEAQ.

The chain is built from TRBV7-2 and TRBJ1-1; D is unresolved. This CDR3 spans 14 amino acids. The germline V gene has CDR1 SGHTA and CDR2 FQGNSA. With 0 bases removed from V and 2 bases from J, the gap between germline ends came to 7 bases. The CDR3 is CASSLAQENTEAFF. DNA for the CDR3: TGTGCCAGCAGCTTAGCGCAGGAAAACACTGAAGCTTTCTTT.

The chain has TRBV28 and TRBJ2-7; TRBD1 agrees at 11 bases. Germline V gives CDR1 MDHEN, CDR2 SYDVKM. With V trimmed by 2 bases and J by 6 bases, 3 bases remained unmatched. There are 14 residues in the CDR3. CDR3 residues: CASSLRDRGTEQYF. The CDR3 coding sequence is TGTGCCAGCAGTTTAAGGGACAGGGGGACCGAGCAGTACTTC.

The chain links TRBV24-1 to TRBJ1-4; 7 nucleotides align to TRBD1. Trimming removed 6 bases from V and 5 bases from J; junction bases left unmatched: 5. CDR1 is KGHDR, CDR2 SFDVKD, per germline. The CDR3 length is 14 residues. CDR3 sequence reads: CATSTGQLNEKLFF. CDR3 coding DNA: TGTGCCACCAGTACGGGACAGTTAAATGAAAAACTGTTTTTT.

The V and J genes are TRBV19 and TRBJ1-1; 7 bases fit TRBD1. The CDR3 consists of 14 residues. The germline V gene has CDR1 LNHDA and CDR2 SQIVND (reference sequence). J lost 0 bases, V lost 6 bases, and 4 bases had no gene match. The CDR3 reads CASSPGQMNTEAFF. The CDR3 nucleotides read TGTGCCAGTAGCCCGGGACAGATGAACACTGAAGCTTTCTTT.